The 3 T cell receptor beta chains presented below share a single source sample, sequenced in a study of blood T cell repertoires in COVID-19. The protocol was immunoSEQ multiplex PCR, while the TCRdb copy is restricted to in-frame clones and leaves out a portion. This table has about 170,000 clones, roughly 90% appearing once. Material for sequencing was PBMCs or T cells enriched from blood (not recorded which). Receptors were obtained from a human donor with acute COVID-19. The donor label of this sample is uncertain.

The chain combines TRBV28 with TRBJ1-2, with 9 bases identical to TRBD1. The ends lost 6 bases at V and 7 bases at J; junction bases unmatched: 6. CDR3 length: 13 amino acids. Looked up from germline, CDR1 is MDHEN and CDR2 is SYDVKM. Here the CDR3 reads CASSPPDRGGYTF. CDR3 DNA sequence: TGTGCCAGCAGCCCACCGGACAGGGGTGGCTACACCTTC.

This clone was seen a few times. The chain couples TRBV5-8 to TRBJ2-7, with a tentative D call TRBD1 (5 bases). The CDR3 loop spans 14 amino acids. Germline assignment: CDR1 SGHTS and CDR2 YDEGEE. Trimming removed 5 bases from V and 6 bases from J, with 18 bases in between. The CDR3, as DNA: TGTGCCAGCAGTCGATACTTACAGGCGCCCGAGCAGTACTTC. Translated: CASSRYLQAPEQYF.

In this sample, this clone turned up a few times. The chain is built from TRBV18 and TRBJ1-1, with unresolved D. The CDR3 sequence is 15 residues long. Germline lookup yields CDR1 KGHSH and CDR2 LQKENI. Trimming took 2 bases from V and 1 from J, leaving 11 bases between them. In nucleotides, the CDR3 is TGTGCCAGCTCACCAAGCACCCCAACGAACACTGAAGCTTTCTTT. It specifies CASSPSTPTNTEAFF.